This is a list of T cell receptor beta chains from one sample in a study of a mutant IDH1 vaccine in newly diagnosed glioma. These TCRs' antigens remain unknown. Measured with immunoSEQ multiplex PCR; TCRdb has only the in-frame clones, and not every one. The sample carries more than 55,000 clones, around four fifths recorded once. The input for sequencing was PBMCs, taken from a glioma patient whose treatment included an IDH1 peptide vaccine. The source is a man aged 30 to 39 with glioma. Both conserved end residues are part of each CDR3. The D gene is left open where the match is weak. Clone size is stated in some rows and not others, as once, few, many or a class when expanded.

j_call: TRBJ1-3
d_call: TRBD1
clone_size: .
v_call: TRBV6-5
cdr3_nt: TGTGCCAGCAGAGACAGGGAAAGCTCTGGAAACACCATATATTTT
cdr3_aa: CASRDRESSGNTIYF

j_call: TRBJ1-1
d_call: .
clone_size: .
v_call: TRBV7-9
cdr3_nt: TGTGCCAGCAGTTACGGTACTGAAGCTTTCTTT
cdr3_aa: CASSYGTEAFF

j_call: TRBJ1-5
d_call: .
clone_size: .
v_call: TRBV10-2
cdr3_nt: TGCGCCAGCGTTCTCGGACTTAATCAGCCCCAGCATTTT
cdr3_aa: CASVLGLNQPQHF

j_call: TRBJ1-2
d_call: TRBD1
clone_size: .
v_call: TRBV19
cdr3_nt: TGTGCCAGTAATGGCAGGGGGCAGAACCAGGGGTACTATGGCTACACCTTC
cdr3_aa: CASNGRGQNQGYYGYTF

j_call: TRBJ2-6
d_call: .
clone_size: .
v_call: TRBV5-4
cdr3_nt: TGTGCCAGCAGCTTACGGGACTCAAACTCTGGGGCCAACGTCCTGACTTTC
cdr3_aa: CASSLRDSNSGANVLTF

j_call: TRBJ2-3
d_call: .
clone_size: once
v_call: TRBV6-4
cdr3_nt: TGTGCCAGCAGTGACTCGCCAGGAAGCACAGATACGCAGTATTTT
cdr3_aa: CASSDSPGSTDTQYF

j_call: TRBJ1-2
d_call: TRBD1
clone_size: .
v_call: TRBV7-9
cdr3_nt: TGTGCCAGCAGCTTAGGCAGACAGGGGGCTTACTATGGCTACACCTTC
cdr3_aa: CASSLGRQGAYYGYTF

j_call: TRBJ1-3
d_call: .
clone_size: .
v_call: TRBV4-2
cdr3_nt: TGTGCCAGCAGCCTCTCCGACAACTCTGGAAACACCATATATTTT
cdr3_aa: CASSLSDNSGNTIYF

j_call: TRBJ2-1
d_call: TRBD1
clone_size: .
v_call: TRBV7-8
cdr3_nt: TGTGCCAGCAGCTTCGGGACAGGCCAGGGAACGGGCTTCTTC
cdr3_aa: CASSFGTGQGTGFF

j_call: TRBJ1-4
d_call: .
clone_size: .
v_call: TRBV2
cdr3_nt: TGTGCCAGCAGACCCACGGAAAATGAAAAACTGTTTTTT
cdr3_aa: CASRPTENEKLFF

j_call: TRBJ1-2
d_call: TRBD1
clone_size: .
v_call: TRBV11-2
cdr3_nt: TGTGCCAGCAGCTCCGTGCGGGGGGACAGCCACTATGGCTACACCTTC
cdr3_aa: CASSSVRGDSHYGYTF

j_call: TRBJ2-3
d_call: TRBD2
clone_size: .
v_call: TRBV5-1
cdr3_nt: TGCGCCAGCAGCTCGGGGGGATACACAGATACGCAGTATTTT
cdr3_aa: CASSSGGYTDTQYF

j_call: TRBJ2-5
d_call: TRBD2
clone_size: few
v_call: TRBV7-2
cdr3_nt: TGTGCCAGCAGCTTCGTCACCTTACTAGCGGGGAACCAAGAGACCCAGTACTTC
cdr3_aa: CASSFVTLLAGNQETQYF

j_call: TRBJ1-1
d_call: TRBD1
clone_size: few
v_call: TRBV6-6
cdr3_nt: TGTGCCAGCATCACGTGGGACAGCCAAAACACTGAAGCTTTCTTT
cdr3_aa: CASITWDSQNTEAFF

j_call: TRBJ1-5
d_call: .
clone_size: .
v_call: TRBV5-1
cdr3_nt: TGCGCCAGCAGCTTTTCCGCAGGTGCGGGGCCCCAGCATTTT
cdr3_aa: CASSFSAGAGPQHF

j_call: TRBJ1-4
d_call: .
clone_size: .
v_call: TRBV7-9
cdr3_nt: TGTGCCAGCAGCTTCAAGGGGGTGGGGAATGAAAAACTGTTTTTT
cdr3_aa: CASSFKGVGNEKLFF

j_call: TRBJ1-4
d_call: .
clone_size: .
v_call: TRBV7-6
cdr3_nt: TGTGCCAGCAGCATAGGGCGCGGTGAAAAACTGTTTTTT
cdr3_aa: CASSIGRGEKLFF

j_call: TRBJ1-2
d_call: TRBD1
clone_size: .
v_call: TRBV7-2
cdr3_nt: TGTGCCAGCAGCCGGGGACAGGGAAATTATGGCTACACCTTC
cdr3_aa: CASSRGQGNYGYTF

j_call: TRBJ2-7
d_call: TRBD1
clone_size: once
v_call: TRBV6-5
cdr3_nt: TGTGCCAGCAGTTCACCGGGACAGGGAACCTACGAGCAGTACTTC
cdr3_aa: CASSSPGQGTYEQYF

j_call: TRBJ2-3
d_call: TRBD1
clone_size: .
v_call: TRBV4-2
cdr3_nt: TGTGCCAGCAGCCCTAGACAGGGGGCCGCCACAGATACGCAGTATTTT
cdr3_aa: CASSPRQGAATDTQYF

j_call: TRBJ1-6
d_call: TRBD1
clone_size: .
v_call: TRBV18
cdr3_nt: TGTGCCAGCTCACCGCAGGGGGCTGGCTATAATTCACCCCTCCACTTT
cdr3_aa: CASSPQGAGYNSPLHF

j_call: TRBJ1-1
d_call: .
clone_size: .
v_call: TRBV14
cdr3_nt: TGTGCCAGCAGCCAAGATCGGCAGGTGAGGACTGAAGCTTTCTTT
cdr3_aa: CASSQDRQVRTEAFF

j_call: TRBJ1-1
d_call: .
clone_size: .
v_call: TRBV6-4
cdr3_nt: TGTGCCAGCAGTGACGGGAGATCTAGGGCTTTCTTT
cdr3_aa: CASSDGRSRAFF

j_call: TRBJ2-3
d_call: TRBD1
clone_size: .
v_call: TRBV5-1
cdr3_nt: TGCGCCAGCAGCGCTCGACAGGGAGCCACAGATACGCAGTATTTT
cdr3_aa: CASSARQGATDTQYF

j_call: TRBJ2-3
d_call: .
clone_size: .
v_call: TRBV10-2
cdr3_nt: TGCGCCAGCAGTTGGCCAGGGCGACCCACAGATACGCAGTATTTT
cdr3_aa: CASSWPGRPTDTQYF

j_call: TRBJ2-2
d_call: .
clone_size: once
v_call: TRBV27
cdr3_nt: TGTGCCAGCAGTCCCGGACCGCTTTTGAACACCGGGGAGCTGTTTTTT
cdr3_aa: CASSPGPLLNTGELFF

j_call: TRBJ1-1
d_call: .
clone_size: .
v_call: TRBV7-6
cdr3_nt: TGTGCCAGCAGCTTATCTTCGGTAGGGAACACTGAAGCTTTCTTT
cdr3_aa: CASSLSSVGNTEAFF

j_call: TRBJ2-1
d_call: .
clone_size: .
v_call: TRBV7-8
cdr3_nt: TGTGCCAGCAGCTTATCCACTTGGGGTGAGCAGTTCTTC
cdr3_aa: CASSLSTWGEQFF

j_call: TRBJ1-1
d_call: .
clone_size: .
v_call: TRBV5-1
cdr3_nt: TGCGCCAGCAGCCCAACTGGGGGGCTGAACACTGAAGCTTTCTTT
cdr3_aa: CASSPTGGLNTEAFF

j_call: TRBJ1-5
d_call: .
clone_size: .
v_call: TRBV6-1
cdr3_nt: TGTGCCAGCAGGATGGGCGGTGGGAATCAGCCCCAGCATTTT
cdr3_aa: CASRMGGGNQPQHF

j_call: TRBJ2-7
d_call: .
clone_size: medium-sized
v_call: TRBV6-1
cdr3_nt: TGTGCCAGCAGTGAAGCCCCCCATACCCCGGGACACGGATACGAGCAGTACTTC
cdr3_aa: CASSEAPHTPGHGYEQYF

j_call: TRBJ2-1
d_call: TRBD1
clone_size: .
v_call: TRBV5-8
cdr3_nt: TGTGCCAGCAGCCAGGGACAGGGCTATGAGCAGTTCTTC
cdr3_aa: CASSQGQGYEQFF

j_call: TRBJ2-7
d_call: .
clone_size: .
v_call: TRBV7-6
cdr3_nt: TGTGCCAGCAGCTTAGTGGGGGGCGGTTGGTCAAAAGGCTACGAGCAGTACTTC
cdr3_aa: CASSLVGGGWSKGYEQYF

j_call: TRBJ1-4
d_call: .
clone_size: .
v_call: TRBV6-5
cdr3_nt: TGTGCCAGCAGAGACTCCCGACAGTCTGGGAAACTGTTTTTT
cdr3_aa: CASRDSRQSGKLFF

j_call: TRBJ1-1
d_call: .
clone_size: .
v_call: TRBV5-8
cdr3_nt: TGTGCCAGCAGCTTGGGGGTGAACACTGAAGCTTTCTTT
cdr3_aa: CASSLGVNTEAFF

j_call: TRBJ1-2
d_call: TRBD1
clone_size: once
v_call: TRBV27
cdr3_nt: TGTGCCAGCAGTCATAGTCCGAGACAGGGGGCGCCCGGGGCTAACTATGGCTACACCTTC
cdr3_aa: CASSHSPRQGAPGANYGYTF

j_call: TRBJ1-5
d_call: .
clone_size: .
v_call: TRBV6-1
cdr3_nt: TGTGCCAGCAGTGCGACAGACCCTCATAGCAATCAGCCCCAGCATTTT
cdr3_aa: CASSATDPHSNQPQHF

j_call: TRBJ1-6
d_call: .
clone_size: .
v_call: TRBV4-1
cdr3_nt: TGCGCCAGCAGTCAACCCGGGGGGCGCTATAATTCACCCCTCCACTTT
cdr3_aa: CASSQPGGRYNSPLHF

j_call: TRBJ1-4
d_call: .
clone_size: .
v_call: TRBV13
cdr3_nt: TGTGCCAGCAGCCGATATGGGGTGGGCGAAAAACTGTTTTTT
cdr3_aa: CASSRYGVGEKLFF

j_call: TRBJ1-2
d_call: TRBD1
clone_size: .
v_call: TRBV11-2
cdr3_nt: TGTGCCACGGACAGGGACTATGGCTACACCTTC
cdr3_aa: CATDRDYGYTF

j_call: TRBJ1-3
d_call: .
clone_size: .
v_call: TRBV11-2
cdr3_nt: TGTGCCAGCAGCTTAGCCCCGGTCCGGTCTGGAAACACCATATATTTT
cdr3_aa: CASSLAPVRSGNTIYF

j_call: TRBJ2-2
d_call: TRBD2
clone_size: .
v_call: TRBV5-6
cdr3_nt: TGTGCCAGCAGCTTGGACGGTAGCGGGGACCTTAGCACCGGGGAGCTGTTTTTT
cdr3_aa: CASSLDGSGDLSTGELFF

j_call: TRBJ1-2
d_call: .
clone_size: .
v_call: TRBV2
cdr3_nt: TGTGCCAGCAGTGAAGCCTCGACTTGGGGGGACCCCTTTAACTATGGCTACACCTTC
cdr3_aa: CASSEASTWGDPFNYGYTF

j_call: TRBJ2-1
d_call: .
clone_size: .
v_call: TRBV18
cdr3_nt: TGTGCCAGCTCACCCCCACCGCCGAATAATGAGCAGTTCTTC
cdr3_aa: CASSPPPPNNEQFF

j_call: TRBJ1-3
d_call: .
clone_size: .
v_call: TRBV6-6
cdr3_nt: TGTGCCAGCAGACCCACAAGGGGTAGCAGTGGAAACACCATATATTTT
cdr3_aa: CASRPTRGSSGNTIYF

j_call: TRBJ2-5
d_call: .
clone_size: .
v_call: TRBV30
cdr3_nt: TGTGCCTGGAGATCGATCCAAGGGACGACAACTCTGAACTTC
cdr3_aa: CAWRSIQGTTTLNF

j_call: TRBJ2-7
d_call: .
clone_size: few
v_call: TRBV19
cdr3_nt: TGTGCCAGTAGTATAGCCAGGGGCTACGAGCAGTACTTC
cdr3_aa: CASSIARGYEQYF

j_call: TRBJ1-4
d_call: TRBD1
clone_size: .
v_call: TRBV2
cdr3_nt: TGTGCCAGCAGTAGGACAGGGCCTGCAACTAATGAAAAACTGTTTTTT
cdr3_aa: CASSRTGPATNEKLFF

j_call: TRBJ2-7
d_call: TRBD1
clone_size: .
v_call: TRBV7-8
cdr3_nt: TGTGCCAGCAGCGTCGAGACAGGGGTTTGGGGCGAGCAGTACTTC
cdr3_aa: CASSVETGVWGEQYF

j_call: TRBJ1-1
d_call: .
clone_size: few
v_call: TRBV27
cdr3_nt: TGTGCCAGCTCTAATACAGGGATTTATTCTAGGGACACTGAAGCTTTCTTT
cdr3_aa: CASSNTGIYSRDTEAFF

j_call: TRBJ2-7
d_call: TRBD1
clone_size: .
v_call: TRBV6-1
cdr3_nt: TGTGCCAGCAGTATCCGGGACAGGGGCTACGAGCAGTACTTC
cdr3_aa: CASSIRDRGYEQYF

j_call: TRBJ1-1
d_call: .
clone_size: few
v_call: TRBV5-6
cdr3_nt: TGTGCCAGCAGCTTGCTGAGAGAAGCTTTCTTT
cdr3_aa: CASSLLREAFF

j_call: TRBJ1-6
d_call: .
clone_size: .
v_call: TRBV5-1
cdr3_nt: TGCGCCAGCAGCTTGGTCGAACGGGGGCAGAGCTCCTATAATTCACCCCTCCACTTT
cdr3_aa: CASSLVERGQSSYNSPLHF

j_call: TRBJ1-1
d_call: .
clone_size: .
v_call: TRBV10-3
cdr3_nt: TGTGCCATCAGTGACCCCGGGACGGAGAACACTGAAGCTTTCTTT
cdr3_aa: CAISDPGTENTEAFF

j_call: TRBJ2-7
d_call: TRBD1
clone_size: .
v_call: TRBV11-2
cdr3_nt: TGTGCCAGCAGCTCGACGACAGGGGATTATAACGAGCAGTACTTC
cdr3_aa: CASSSTTGDYNEQYF

j_call: TRBJ1-2
d_call: .
clone_size: .
v_call: TRBV7-9
cdr3_nt: TGTGCCAGCAGCTCCTCTCTTGCCTTCCACTATGGCTACACCTTC
cdr3_aa: CASSSSLAFHYGYTF

j_call: TRBJ2-7
d_call: .
clone_size: .
v_call: TRBV23-1
cdr3_nt: TGCGCCAGCCGGCCCGCCGGGGGAGTTCACGAGCAGTACTTC
cdr3_aa: CASRPAGGVHEQYF

j_call: TRBJ1-6
d_call: TRBD1
clone_size: .
v_call: TRBV7-6
cdr3_nt: TGTGCCAGCAGCATCTGGACAGGAAATAATTCACCCCTCCACTTT
cdr3_aa: CASSIWTGNNSPLHF

j_call: TRBJ1-3
d_call: .
clone_size: once
v_call: TRBV2
cdr3_nt: TGTGCCAGCAGTCCCGAGCGACCCGGGGGAAACACCATATATTTT
cdr3_aa: CASSPERPGGNTIYF

j_call: TRBJ1-3
d_call: TRBD1
clone_size: .
v_call: TRBV28
cdr3_nt: TGTGCCAGCAGACCGACAGGGGGTGCTGGAAACACCATATATTTT
cdr3_aa: CASRPTGGAGNTIYF